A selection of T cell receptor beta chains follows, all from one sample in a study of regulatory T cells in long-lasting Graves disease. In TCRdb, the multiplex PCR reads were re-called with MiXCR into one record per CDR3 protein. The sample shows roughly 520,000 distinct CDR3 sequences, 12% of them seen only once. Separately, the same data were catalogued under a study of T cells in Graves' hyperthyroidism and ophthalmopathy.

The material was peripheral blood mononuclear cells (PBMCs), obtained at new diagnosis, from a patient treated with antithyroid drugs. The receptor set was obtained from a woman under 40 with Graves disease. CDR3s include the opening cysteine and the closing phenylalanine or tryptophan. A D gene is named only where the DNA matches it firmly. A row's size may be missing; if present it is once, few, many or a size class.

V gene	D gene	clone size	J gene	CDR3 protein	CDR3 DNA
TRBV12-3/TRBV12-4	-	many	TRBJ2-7	CATTRGVGSEQYF	TGTGCCACCACACGCGGGGTAGGGTCCGAGCAGTACTTC
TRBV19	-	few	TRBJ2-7	CASSMGRPTTPYEQYF	TGTGCCAGTAGTATGGGGCGCCCTACAACCCCCTACGAGCAGTACTTC
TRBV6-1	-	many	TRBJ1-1	CASSDPGLNTEAFF	TGTGCCAGCAGTGACCCAGGTTTGAACACTGAAGCTTTCTTT
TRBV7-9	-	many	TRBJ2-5	CASNSPGGTQYF	TGTGCCAGCAATTCACCCGGTGGGACCCAGTACTTC
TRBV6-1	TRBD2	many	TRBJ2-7	CASQGTSGEQYF	TGTGCCAGTCAAGGGACTAGTGGCGAGCAGTACTTC
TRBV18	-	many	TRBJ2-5	CASSPQGVRETQYF	TGTGCCAGCTCACCACAGGGCGTGAGGGAGACCCAGTACTTC
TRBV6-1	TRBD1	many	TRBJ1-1	CASSHDREIVTEAFF	TGTGCCAGCAGTCACGACAGGGAGATTGTCACTGAAGCTTTCTTT
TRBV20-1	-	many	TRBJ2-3	CSAKGWASLATDTQYF	TGCAGTGCTAAGGGTTGGGCTTCCCTGGCCACAGATACGCAGTATTTT
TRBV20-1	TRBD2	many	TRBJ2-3	CSAIVSGRATDTQYF	TGCAGTGCAATCGTGAGCGGGAGGGCCACAGATACGCAGTATTTT
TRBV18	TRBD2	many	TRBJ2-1	CASSPLAGADEQFF	TGTGCCAGCTCACCATTGGCGGGAGCCGATGAGCAGTTCTTC
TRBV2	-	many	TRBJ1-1	CASRNTGRENTEAFF	TGTGCCAGCAGAAATACAGGGCGGGAGAACACTGAAGCTTTCTTT
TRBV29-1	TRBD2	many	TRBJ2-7	CSASREGYEQYF	TGCAGCGCATCCAGGGAGGGCTACGAGCAGTACTTC
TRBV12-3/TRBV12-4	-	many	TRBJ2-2	CASSPGQQNTGELFF	TGTGCCAGCAGCCCGGGACAACAGAACACCGGGGAGCTGTTTTTT
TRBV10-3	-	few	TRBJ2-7	CAISEHHYEQYF	TGTGCCATCAGTGAACATCACTACGAGCAGTACTTC
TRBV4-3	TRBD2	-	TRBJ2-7	CASSQDLVAGVYEQYF	TGCGCCAGCAGCCAAGATCTGGTCGCGGGAGTGTACGAGCAGTACTTC
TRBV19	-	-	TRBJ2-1	CASSIAGGLYNEQFF	TGTGCCAGTAGTATAGCCGGGGGCCTGTACAATGAGCAGTTCTTC
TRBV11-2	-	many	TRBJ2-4	CASSLYPLPKNIQYF	TGTGCCAGCAGCTTATATCCTCTACCCAAAAACATTCAGTACTTC
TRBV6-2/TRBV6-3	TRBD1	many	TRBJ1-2	CASSLQGSGYTF	TGTGCCAGCAGTCTACAGGGGTCTGGCTACACCTTC
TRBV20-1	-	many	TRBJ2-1	CSADSTSTEQFF	TGCAGTGCTGATAGCACTAGCACGGAGCAGTTCTTC
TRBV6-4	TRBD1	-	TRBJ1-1	CASRRTGTAIEAFF	TGTGCCAGCAGGCGTACCGGGACAGCCATTGAAGCTTTCTTT
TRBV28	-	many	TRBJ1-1	CASSGWESTEAFF	TGTGCCAGCAGTGGGTGGGAGAGCACTGAAGCTTTCTTT
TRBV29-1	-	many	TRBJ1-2	CSVDRGYYGYTF	TGCAGCGTTGACAGGGGATACTATGGCTACACCTTC
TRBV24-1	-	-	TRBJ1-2	CATSARGEDGYTF	TGTGCCACCAGTGCGCGAGGGGAGGATGGCTACACCTTC
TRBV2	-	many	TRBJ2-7	CASRDSILNSYEQYF	TGTGCCAGCAGAGACTCTATTCTAAACTCCTACGAGCAGTACTTC
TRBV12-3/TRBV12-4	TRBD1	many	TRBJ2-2	CASSSQTGGVFGELFF	TGTGCCAGCAGTTCTCAGACAGGGGGTGTGTTCGGGGAGCTGTTTTTT
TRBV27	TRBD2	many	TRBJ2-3	CASNGLAGGPVSTDTQYF	TGTGCCAGCAACGGACTAGCGGGAGGGCCTGTAAGCACAGATACGCAGTATTTT
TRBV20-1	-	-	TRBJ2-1	CSARSLDNEQFF	TGCAGTGCTAGAAGCCTGGACAATGAGCAGTTCTTC
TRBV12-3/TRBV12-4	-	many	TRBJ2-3	CASSPKTENTQYF	TGTGCCAGCAGTCCAAAGACAGAGAATACGCAGTATTTT
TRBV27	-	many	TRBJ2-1	CASTTQGVPYNEQFF	TGTGCCAGTACCACCCAGGGAGTCCCCTACAATGAGCAGTTCTTC
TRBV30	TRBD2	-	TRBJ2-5	CAWSPGLAGGQETQYF	TGTGCCTGGAGCCCGGGACTAGCGGGAGGGCAAGAGACCCAGTACTTC
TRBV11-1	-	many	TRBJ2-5	CASRDAGRGEETQYF	TGTGCCAGCAGGGATGCTGGTAGGGGGGAAGAGACCCAGTACTTC
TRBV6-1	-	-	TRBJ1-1	CANGRQKNTEAFF	TGTGCCAACGGGCGACAGAAGAACACTGAAGCTTTCTTT
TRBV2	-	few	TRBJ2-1	CASSIRNEQFF	TGTGCCAGCAGTATTAGGAATGAGCAGTTCTTC
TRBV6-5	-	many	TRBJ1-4	CASSWGHFTTNEKLFF	TGTGCCAGCAGTTGGGGCCATTTTACGACTAATGAAAAACTGTTTTTT
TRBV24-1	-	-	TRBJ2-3	CATSDPAGTDTQYF	TGTGCCACCAGTGATCCGGCGGGGACAGATACGCAGTATTTT